The 17 T cell receptor beta chains presented below share a single source sample, sequenced in a study of technical replicates of blood from four donors. TCRdb keeps only in-frame clones here, not all; method: immunoSEQ multiplex PCR. This sample yields 95,000 to 100,000 clones, of which 95% to 96% are seen a single time; approximately 0.21% belongs to the top ten. The sequenced sample consisted of T cells isolated from PBMCs. These receptors all stem from a human donor in good health.

This chain links TRBV5-6 with TRBJ2-7; weak D call: TRBD1 (5 bases). CDR3 length: 14 residues. V lost 5 bases, J lost 6 bases, and 18 bases lay in between. Germline CDR1 and CDR2: SGHDT and YYEEEE. The CDR3 region is CASSPAATGSEQYF. In nucleotides, the CDR3 is TGTGCCAGCAGTCCGGCCGCTACAGGCTCCGAGCAGTACTTC.

V and J are TRBV28 and TRBJ1-4; TRBD1 matches at 7 bases. Germline lookup yields CDR1 MDHEN and CDR2 SYDVKM. Trimming took 6 bases from V and 6 from J; bases not matched to a gene: 10. The CDR3 is made up of 15 amino acids. The CDR3 nucleotides are TGTGCCAGCAGCAATAGACAGGGTTACTATGAAAAACTGTTTTTT. Translating gives CASSNRQGYYEKLFF. The variable domain in full, completed from reference TRBV28 and TRBJ1-4, reads DVKVTQSSRYLVKRTGEKVFLECVQDMDHENMFWYRQDPGLGLRLIYFSYDVKMKEKGDIPEGYSVSREKKERFSLILESASTNQTSMYLCASSNRQGYYEKLFFGSGTQLSVL.

V is TRBV15 and J is TRBJ2-2, with D perhaps TRBD2 (5 bases). The CDR3 runs 17 residues. The ends were cut back, 4 bases at V and 0 bases at J, with 15 bases in the middle. CDR1 is LNHNV and CDR2 is YYDKDF in the germline V gene (reference sequence). CDR3 coding DNA: TGTGCCACCAGCAAAATCGGCCCAGCGGCGAACACCGGGGAGCTGTTTTTT. Its translation: CATSKIGPAANTGELFF.

The chain combines TRBV27 with TRBJ1-2; TRBD1 might be the D (6 bases). The ends were cut back, 0 bases at V and 8 bases at J, with 16 bases in the middle. The CDR3 totals 15 residues. Germline V gives CDR1 MNHEY, CDR2 SMNVEV (reference sequence). The chain's CDR3 is CASSLSQGSARGYTF. In nucleotides, the CDR3 is TGTGCCAGCAGTTTATCACAGGGCAGCGCGCGGGGCTACACCTTC.

The chain is built from TRBV7-3 and TRBJ2-1, with 15 bases that match TRBD2. Germline CDR1 and CDR2: SGHTA and FQGTGA. The trim removed 5 bases at V and 2 bases at J, leaving 16 bases unmatched. CDR3 length equals 21 residues. CDR3 sequence: CASSRQMGLAGGQIPYNEQFF. The DNA for the CDR3 is TGTGCCAGCAGCCGTCAAATGGGACTAGCGGGGGGCCAGATACCCTACAATGAGCAGTTCTTC.

The rearrangement links TRBV28 to TRBJ1-5; D is unresolved. The ends were cut back, 5 bases at V and 3 bases at J, with 26 bases in the middle. Per the germline V gene, CDR1 is MDHEN and CDR2 is SYDVKM. CDR3 size: 19 residues. CDR3 nucleotide sequence: TGTGCCAGCAGTACGTTTTCCCCAACTAGGACTCTACACAATCAGCCCCAGCATTTT. Its protein product is CASSTFSPTRTLHNQPQHF.

The chain uses TRBV7-8 and TRBJ1-5; D call uncertain. V lost 1 base and J 9 bases, leaving 13 bases between the germline ends. CDR3 size: 14 residues. CDR1 is SGHVS, CDR2 FQNEAQ, per germline. The CDR3 spells CASSLERVLRPQHF. CDR3 bases: TGTGCCAGCAGCTTAGAACGTGTTCTGCGGCCCCAGCATTTT.

The chain has TRBV19 and TRBJ2-3, with TRBD1 as a possible D gene (5 bases). Trimming pared 2 bases from V and 0 bases from J, leaving 9 bases between. The CDR3 contains 15 residues. CDR1 and CDR2 from the germline V gene are LNHDA and SQIVND (reference sequence). The CDR3 region is CASSIRGTSTDTQYF. The CDR3 DNA follows: TGTGCCAGTAGTATAAGGGGAACTAGCACAGATACGCAGTATTTT.

CDR3 amino acids: CAWTQPTNEKLFF. CDR3 in DNA: TGTGCCTGGACACAGCCAACTAATGAAAAACTGTTTTTT. This chain links TRBV30 with TRBJ1-4; D gene uncertain. Trimming pared 4 bases from V and 0 bases from J, leaving 6 bases between. Germline V gene data show CDR1 as GTSNPN and CDR2 as SVGIG (reference sequence). The CDR3 covers 13 residues. Full variable domain (remainder filled in from reference TRBV30 and TRBJ1-4): SQTIHQWPATLVQPVGSPLSLECTVEGTSNPNLYWYRQAAGRGLQLLFYSVGIGQISSEVPQNLSASRPQDRQFILSSKKLLLSDSGFYLCAWTQPTNEKLFFGSGTQLSVL.

The chain has TRBV10-3 and TRBJ1-1; D ambiguous. Germline CDR1 ENHRY, CDR2 SYGVKD. The CDR3 contains 14 residues. V was cut by 3 bases and J by 5 bases, with 13 bases left in between. The CDR3 coding sequence is TGTGCCATCAGTGAACCCGGCGGAGGGACTGAAGCTTTCTTT. Amino acids: CAISEPGGGTEAFF.

The chain is built from TRBV14 and TRBJ2-3, with 8 bases identical to TRBD2. Germline CDR1 reads SGHDN; CDR2 reads FVKESK. Trimming cost V 4 bases and J 5 bases; bases outside gene matches: 5. The CDR3 length is 14 residues. In DNA form, the CDR3 reads TGTGCCAGCAGCCTCGCCGGGGGGGGAGATACGCAGTATTTT. Its protein product is CASSLAGGGDTQYF.

The V and J genes are TRBV29-1 and TRBJ2-1; 9 bases are a match to TRBD1. Germline V gene sequence: CDR1 SQVTM, CDR2 ANQGSEA. V dropped 6 bases and J dropped 1; count of bases not matched to a gene: 7. CDR3 size: 15 residues. CDR3 sequence reads: CSVEGQGRSYNEQFF. The CDR3 region has the DNA TGCAGCGTGGAGGGACAGGGACGATCCTACAATGAGCAGTTCTTC.

In DNA form, the CDR3 reads TGTGCCAGCATTGTACAGGGGGCGCATGGCTACACCTTC. The encoded protein is CASIVQGAHGYTF. The chain links TRBV5-4 to TRBJ1-2, with TRBD1 identical over 9 bases. This CDR3 contains 13 residues. Germline-derived CDR1 and CDR2 are SGHNT and YYREEE (reference sequence). J lost 6 bases, V lost 6 bases, and 6 bases had no gene match. Full variable domain (outside the CDR3, taken from reference TRBV5-4 and TRBJ1-2): ETGVTQSPTHLIKTRGQQVTLRCSSQSGHNTVSWYQQALGQGPQFIFQYYREEENGRGNFPPRFSGLQFPNYSSELNVNALELDDSALYLCASIVQGAHGYTFGSGTRLTVV.

This chain joins TRBV7-9 and TRBJ2-3; 9 bases align to TRBD1. This CDR3 is built from 13 residues. V lost 9 bases and J lost 5; bases outside the gene matches: 6. Germline assignment: CDR1 SEHNR and CDR2 FQNEAQ (reference sequence). This chain's CDR3 is CASMYRGQDTQYF. DNA for the CDR3: TGTGCCAGTATGTACAGGGGGCAAGATACGCAGTATTTT.

J is TRBJ2-7 and V is TRBV2; D remains unclear. This CDR3 is built from 14 residues. Germline CDR1 reads SNHLY; CDR2 reads FYNNEI. V gave up 2 bases and J gave up 0 bases, with 8 bases separating them. The DNA for the CDR3 is TGTGCCAGCAGTGAAACTTTCCTCTCCTACGAGCAGTACTTC. Residues: CASSETFLSYEQYF.

The chain has TRBV19 and TRBJ2-1, with 9 bases matching TRBD2. CDR1 is LNHDA, CDR2 SQIVND, per germline (reference sequence). V was pared by 6 bases and J by 0 bases, with 12 bases of the junction left unmatched. The CDR3 extends over 18 amino acids. As DNA, the CDR3 is TGTGCCAGTAGCCAATTCGGGAGCGGGGGGAGCTCCTACAATGAGCAGTTCTTC. This codes for CASSQFGSGGSSYNEQFF.

This clone has just a few counts. The gene calls are TRBV6-6 and TRBJ1-5; a possible D gene is TRBD1 (6 bases). This CDR3 has 14 amino acids. Germline-derived CDR1 and CDR2 are MNHNY and SVGAGI (reference sequence). V lost 4 bases and J 4 bases, leaving 11 bases between the germline ends. CDR3 in DNA: TGTGCCAGCAGTTCTAACAGGGAGAATCAGCCCCAGCATTTT. It is translated as CASSSNRENQPQHF.